This passage covers 25 T cell receptor beta chains from one sample sequenced in a study of blood T cell repertoires in COVID-19. TCRdb's copy holds only in-frame clones and misses some; the assay was immunoSEQ multiplex PCR. Seen here are roughly 200,000 clones, 75% to 85% observed once, and the top ten hold roughly an eighth. Sequencing input: peripheral blood. Source of these receptors: a human donor in a cohort sampled during active COVID-19.

J is TRBJ2-2 and V is TRBV10-3, with 11 bases identical to TRBD1. Losses at the gene ends were 11 bases for V and 7 bases for J; bases not matched to a gene: 6. The CDR3 loop spans 13 amino acids. The germline V gene encodes CDR1 ENHRY and CDR2 SYGVKD. The CDR3 DNA follows: TGTGCCCCGAGGACAGGGGGCTGCGGGGAGCTGTTTTTT. This encodes CAPRTGGCGELFF.

This clone was detected once. The gene calls are TRBV7-8 and TRBJ2-3; 7 bases map to TRBD2. The CDR3 has 17 residues. Germline CDR1 SGHVS, CDR2 FQNEAQ. V lost 8 bases, J lost 2 bases, and 16 bases stayed unmatched. The CDR3 is CASSSAFWREPTDTQYF. In nucleotides, the CDR3 is TGTGCCAGCTCGTCGGCGTTTTGGCGGGAGCCCACAGATACGCAGTATTTT.

The chain recombines TRBV28 with TRBJ2-7; 7 positions agree with TRBD1. The CDR3 is made up of 13 amino acids. Germline V lookup: CDR1 MDHEN, CDR2 SYDVKM. Trimming took 4 bases from V and 2 from J; bases not matched to a gene: 2. In DNA, the CDR3 is TGTGCCAGCAGTTACAGGGGCCCCTACGAGCAGTACTTC. This gives the protein CASSYRGPYEQYF.

V and J are TRBV7-9 and TRBJ2-2, with 10 bases identical to TRBD1. V lost 1 base and J lost 6; bases outside the gene matches: 14. The germline V gene has CDR1 SEHNR and CDR2 FQNEAQ (reference sequence). This CDR3 contains 19 residues. The CDR3 here is CASSLGGGKTGGTSGELFF. In nucleotides, the CDR3 is TGTGCCAGCAGCTTAGGAGGAGGGAAGACAGGGGGCACTTCCGGGGAGCTGTTTTTT.

The chain is built from TRBV18 and TRBJ2-1; 7 bases align to TRBD2. This CDR3 spans 14 amino acids. CDR1 KGHSH and CDR2 LQKENI come from the germline V gene. V was pared by 2 bases and J by 6 bases, with 4 bases of the junction left unmatched. The CDR3 protein is CASSPKVAGNEQFF. CDR3 bases: TGTGCCAGCTCACCAAAAGTAGCGGGCAATGAGCAGTTCTTC.

The V call is TRBV19, the J call TRBJ2-4; possibly TRBD1 for D (6 bases). V was shortened by 6 bases and J by 6 bases, with 15 bases between the two germline ends. The CDR3 contains 14 residues. Germline V gene data show CDR1 as LNHDA and CDR2 as SQIVND (reference sequence). CDR3 amino acids: CASRYRDTPNIQYF. The CDR3 bases are TGTGCCAGTAGGTACCGGGACACCCCAAACATTCAGTACTTC.

The V call is TRBV3-1 (or the pseudogene TRBV3-2), the J call TRBJ1-4, with 7 bases matching TRBD1. Germline V gene lookup returns CDR1 LGHDT and CDR2 YNNKEL (reference sequence). This CDR3 has 15 amino acids. V was clipped by 1 base and J by 6 bases; unmatched bases: 5. The CDR3 DNA reads as TGTGCCAGCAGCCAAGCCGGGACAGCTGATGAAAAACTGTTTTTT. Residues: CASSQAGTADEKLFF.

The chain has TRBV11-2 and TRBJ2-3; 10 bases are shared with TRBD1. Germline V lookup: CDR1 SGHAT, CDR2 FQNNGV. CDR3 length: 19 amino acids. The J segment lost 3 bases and the V segment lost 5 bases, leaving 17 bases of the junction unmatched. The CDR3 loop reads CASSPGTGASTRGTDTQYF. CDR3 DNA: TGTGCCAGCAGCCCGGGGACAGGGGCTAGCACTAGGGGGACAGATACGCAGTATTTT. Full variable domain (rest looked up from reference TRBV11-2 and TRBJ2-3): EAGVAQSPRYKIIEKRQSVAFWCNPISGHATLYWYQQILGQGPKLLIQFQNNGVVDDSQLPKDRFSAERLKGVDSTLKIQPAKLEDSAVYLCASSPGTGASTRGTDTQYFGPGTRLTVL.

In its sample, this clone was seen many times. The rearrangement uses TRBV10-3 and TRBJ2-5, with D maybe TRBD1 (6 bases). Germline-derived CDR1 and CDR2 are ENHRY and SYGVKD. This CDR3 spans 14 amino acids. With 3 bases removed from V and 7 bases from J, the gap between germline ends came to 15 bases. The CDR3 reads CAISETGQSATQYF. The CDR3 bases are TGTGCCATCAGTGAAACAGGACAGTCTGCGACCCAGTACTTC.

The rearrangement joins TRBV4-1 to TRBJ2-6; D is uncertain. The V gene's germline CDR1 is MGHRA and CDR2 YSYEKL. This CDR3 has 16 amino acids. Trimming pared 0 bases from V and 0 bases from J, leaving 6 bases between. CDR3 protein: CASSQDWSSGANVLTF. CDR3 nucleotide sequence: TGCGCCAGCAGCCAAGATTGGAGCTCTGGGGCCAACGTCCTGACTTTC.

The V call is TRBV19, the J call TRBJ2-7; perhaps TRBD1 as D (5 bases). Germline V gives CDR1 LNHDA, CDR2 SQIVND (reference sequence). V lost 2 bases, J lost 2 bases, and 13 bases lay in between. The length of the CDR3 is 15 residues. The CDR3 loop is CASSIFPGPTYEQYF. The CDR3 region has the DNA TGTGCCAGTAGTATATTCCCAGGGCCAACCTACGAGCAGTACTTC.

Points on this clone: This CDR3 is also generated by other DNA sequences in the sample. The CDR3 protein is CASSSDRGGTYEQYF. CDR3 nucleotides: TGCGCCAGCAGCTCGGACCGGGGGGGGACCTACGAGCAGTACTTC. The chain links TRBV5-1 to TRBJ2-7; 8 bases are a match to TRBD2. V shed 3 bases and J 2 bases; nucleotides not matched to a gene: 7. The germline V gene has CDR1 SGHRS and CDR2 YFSETQ. CDR3 length equals 15 residues.

This chain uses TRBV5-1 with TRBJ2-7; 9 positions agree with TRBD1. Trimming removed 2 bases from V and 2 bases from J; junction bases left unmatched: 5. The CDR3 runs to 15 residues. CDR1 and CDR2 (germline): SGHRS, YFSETQ. The CDR3 region has the DNA TGCGCCAGCAGCTTAGGGACAGGGCGCGCCTACGAGCAGTACTTC. Encoded protein: CASSLGTGRAYEQYF.

This chain connects TRBV7-2 to TRBJ1-4; TRBD1 might be the D (6 bases). Germline lookup yields CDR1 SGHTA and CDR2 FQGNSA. Trimming took off 3 bases at V and 7 bases at J, with 9 bases between the two ends. The CDR3 loop spans 13 amino acids. In DNA, the CDR3 is TGTGCCAGCAGCTTTTCAGGGGTTGAAAAACTGTTTTTT. Translation: CASSFSGVEKLFF.

The chain uses TRBV4-2 and TRBJ1-1; D is perhaps TRBD1 (6 bases). The CDR3 has 15 amino acids. The V end lost 1 base, the J end lost 0 bases, and 9 bases lay between the germline ends. The germline gives CDR1 LGHNA, CDR2 YNFKEQ. CDR3 region: CASSQATGLNTEAFF. The CDR3 bases are TGTGCCAGCAGCCAAGCAACAGGGTTGAACACTGAAGCTTTCTTT.

The V and J genes are TRBV15 and TRBJ1-3, with a possible D match to TRBD1 (5 bases). Between the trimmed V and J ends, which lost 3 bases and 0 bases, there was a span of 12 bases. This CDR3 comprises 16 residues. The germline V gene has CDR1 LNHNV and CDR2 YYDKDF (reference sequence). CDR3 sequence reads: CATSRTVTSSGNTIYF. In nucleotides, the CDR3 is TGTGCCACCAGCAGGACAGTGACCTCCTCTGGAAACACCATATATTTT.

The chain has TRBV6-5 and TRBJ1-5; possible D gene TRBD1, 5 bases. Trimming shortened V by 7 bases and J by 3 bases, and 16 bases separated the two germline ends. This CDR3 contains 15 residues. Germline-derived CDR1 and CDR2 are MNHEY and SVGAGI. For the CDR3, the DNA is TGTGCCAGCACTCCCCGGGGGGGGAACAATCAGCCCCAGCATTTT. The encoded protein is CASTPRGGNNQPQHF.

The chain joins TRBV28 to TRBJ2-3; maybe TRBD1 (5 bases). The V gene lost 3 bases and the J gene lost 4 bases, with 14 bases spanning the gap. Germline V gene data show CDR1 as MDHEN and CDR2 as SYDVKM. CDR3 size: 15 residues. CDR3 region: CASSFRGNGPDTQYF. Here the CDR3 DNA reads TGTGCCAGCAGTTTTAGGGGAAACGGCCCAGATACGCAGTATTTT.

This chain joins TRBV2 and TRBJ2-7; D might be TRBD2 (6 bases). The germline CDR1 and CDR2 sequences are SNHLY and FYNNEI. V dropped 6 bases and J dropped 2 bases, with 17 bases sitting between them. This CDR3 contains 15 residues. The CDR3, as DNA: TGTGCCAGCAGCAACCCGGGACTTGCAACCTACGAGCAGTACTTC. Translated, it gives CASSNPGLATYEQYF.

The chain employs TRBV27 and TRBJ2-1; D is ambiguous. There are 17 residues in the CDR3. V lost 3 bases and J 0 bases, leaving 15 bases between the germline ends. Germline V gene data show CDR1 as MNHEY and CDR2 as SMNVEV (reference sequence). The CDR3 region has the DNA TGTGCCAGCAGTTTGGGTACCCTTTGGAGCTCCTACAATGAGCAGTTCTTC. This translates into CASSLGTLWSSYNEQFF.

The chain uses TRBV2 and TRBJ2-7; 11 bases agree with TRBD2. The J segment lost 1 base and the V segment lost 0 bases, leaving 17 bases of the junction unmatched. The CDR3 is made up of 21 amino acids. CDR1 and CDR2 from the germline V gene are SNHLY and FYNNEI. CDR3 sequence (DNA): TGTGCCAGCAGTGAAGCGCTTGGGTCTAGCGGGAGGCTCGGGGGGTCCTACGAGCAGTACTTC. Amino acids: CASSEALGSSGRLGGSYEQYF.

This chain links TRBV2 with TRBJ2-2; TRBD2 matches at 13 bases. Trimming at V came to 8 bases and at J to 6 bases, leaving 15 bases not matched to a gene. This CDR3 region has 18 residues. The V gene's germline CDR1 is SNHLY and CDR2 FYNNEI. The CDR3 sequence is CASGRSRTSGRNSGELFF. For the CDR3, the DNA is TGTGCCAGCGGAAGATCCAGGACTAGCGGGAGAAACTCCGGGGAGCTGTTTTTT. Supplemented by reference TRBV2 and TRBJ2-2, the full variable domain reads EPEVTQTPSHQVTQMGQEVILRCVPISNHLYFYWYRQILGQKVEFLVSFYNNEISEKSEIFDDQFSVERPDGSNFTLKIRSTKLEDSAMYFCASGRSRTSGRNSGELFFGEGSRLTVL.

The J gene is TRBJ1-2, the V gene TRBV5-4; the match to TRBD1 covers 8 bases. The CDR3 consists of 15 residues. Germline lookup yields CDR1 SGHNT and CDR2 YYREEE (reference sequence). The ends lost 4 bases at V and 4 bases at J; junction bases unmatched: 9. CDR3 bases: TGTGCCAGCAGCCCTGGCGGACAGGGAACCTATGGCTACACCTTC. Translation gives CASSPGGQGTYGYTF.

The gene calls are TRBV11-2 and TRBJ1-5; D remains ambiguous. CDR3 length: 15 amino acids. Germline assignment: CDR1 SGHAT and CDR2 FQNNGV. The germline V and J ends were trimmed by 1 base and 2 bases, with 9 bases remaining between them. The CDR3 here is CASSLGYQGNQPQHF. In DNA form, the CDR3 reads TGTGCCAGCAGCTTAGGCTACCAGGGCAATCAGCCCCAGCATTTT.

This clone was seen a handful of times. V gene TRBV7-2 combines with J gene TRBJ1-5, with D unclear. With 1 base removed from V and 1 base from J, the gap between germline ends came to 8 bases. This CDR3 is 15 amino acids long. Germline V gene lookup returns CDR1 SGHTA and CDR2 FQGNSA. The CDR3 sequence is CASSLGGLSNQPQHF. Written as DNA, the CDR3 is TGTGCCAGCAGCTTAGGCGGTTTGAGCAATCAGCCCCAGCATTTT.